These T cell receptor beta chains were read from a single sample in a study of cytomegalovirus exposure and HLA in healthy donors. The assay was immunoSEQ multiplex PCR, and TCRdb's table has in-frame clones only and misses some. The record lists some 89,000 clones, of which the ten most abundant hold roughly 3%. Sequenced sample: PBMCs. These receptors were obtained from a young woman in good health and CMV-seronegative. Both conserved end residues are part of each CDR3. D genes are given only for firm matches.

len	j_gene	v_gene	d_gene	CDR3aa	CDR3nt
12	TRBJ1-5	TRBV5-6	NA	CASSLPDQPQHF	TGTGCCAGCAGCCTCCCGGATCAGCCCCAGCATTTT
13	TRBJ1-1	TRBV6-5	NA	CASSYSDGRRAFF	TGTGCCAGCAGTTACTCGGACGGGAGAAGAGCTTTCTTT
15	TRBJ1-5	TRBV7-8	TRBD1	CASSLYRGENQPQHF	TGTGCCAGCAGCTTATACAGGGGGGAAAATCAGCCCCAGCATTTT
17	TRBJ2-3	TRBV7-6	TRBD2	CASSLITGGRATDTQYF	TGTGCCAGCAGCTTAATAACGGGCGGGAGGGCAACAGATACGCAGTATTTT
17	TRBJ1-3	TRBV18	TRBD1	CASSPPGTGFSGNTIYF	TGTGCCAGCTCACCACCGGGGACAGGTTTCTCTGGAAACACCATATATTTT
14	TRBJ2-1	TRBV5-1	TRBD2	CASRGLAGGGEQFF	TGCGCCAGTCGAGGACTAGCGGGAGGGGGTGAGCAGTTCTTC
15	TRBJ2-7	TRBV19	TRBD1	CASSMGQPALYEQYF	TGTGCCAGTAGTATGGGACAGCCGGCCCTTTACGAGCAGTACTTC
13	TRBJ2-7	TRBV10-1	NA	CASSESLDYEQYF	TGCGCCAGCAGTGAGTCACTAGACTACGAGCAGTACTTC
15	TRBJ2-1	TRBV27	TRBD2	CASSLVTSGRNEQFF	TGTGCCAGCAGTTTAGTGACTAGCGGGAGGAATGAGCAGTTCTTC
17	TRBJ2-5	TRBV7-9	TRBD1	CAGSLSLLPRGQETQYF	TGTGCCGGCAGCTTATCGTTACTCCCCAGGGGGCAGGAGACCCAGTACTTC
15	TRBJ2-5	TRBV5-6	TRBD1	CASSFQGALQETQYF	TGTGCCAGCAGCTTTCAGGGGGCTCTCCAAGAGACCCAGTACTTC
15	TRBJ1-2	TRBV5-1	TRBD1	CASSSANRGTYGYTF	TGCGCCAGCAGCTCCGCGAACAGGGGAACCTATGGCTACACCTTC
15	TRBJ2-2	TRBV7-2	NA	CASSSNWGHPGELFF	TGTGCCAGCAGCTCTAACTGGGGACATCCCGGGGAGCTGTTTTTT
14	TRBJ1-2	TRBV5-5	NA	CASSLRKWEAGYTF	TGTGCCAGCAGCTTGAGGAAGTGGGAGGCAGGCTACACCTTC
16	TRBJ1-3	TRBV5-8	NA	CASSSLRSGSGNTIYF	TGTGCCAGCAGCTCCCTGCGGTCAGGGTCTGGAAACACCATATATTTT
15	TRBJ1-1	TRBV27	TRBD1	CASSLRGARGRKAFF	TGTGCCAGCAGTTTAAGAGGCGCCAGGGGGCGTAAAGCTTTCTTT
14	TRBJ1-1	TRBV5-1	NA	CASSSTGRGTEAFF	TGCGCCAGCAGCTCAACAGGGAGAGGGACTGAAGCTTTCTTT
16	TRBJ2-1	TRBV6-6	TRBD1	CASSFSTRQGRNEQFF	TGTGCCAGCAGTTTTAGTACCAGACAGGGGAGGAATGAGCAGTTCTTC
16	TRBJ2-1	TRBV6-4	TRBD2	CASSAGTSGPYTEQFF	TGTGCCAGCAGCGCGGGGACTAGCGGTCCCTACACTGAGCAGTTCTTC
16	TRBJ2-3	TRBV7-2	TRBD2	CASSAPGLADTDTQYF	TGTGCCAGCAGCGCCCCGGGACTAGCGGACACAGATACGCAGTATTTT
12	TRBJ2-4	TRBV7-2	NA	CASREMTGPGYF	TGTGCCAGCAGGGAGATGACAGGCCCAGGGTACTTC
15	TRBJ2-7	TRBV5-4	TRBD1	CASSNQGQGAYEQYF	TGTGCCAGCAGCAACCAGGGACAGGGGGCCTACGAGCAGTACTTC
14	TRBJ1-5	TRBV28	NA	CASSVRVSNQPQHF	TGTGCCAGCAGTGTCAGGGTCAGCAATCAGCCCCAGCATTTT
16	TRBJ1-1	TRBV19	NA	CASSIGAGRENTEAFF	TGTGCCAGTAGTATAGGGGCAGGGCGGGAGAACACTGAAGCTTTCTTT
15	TRBJ2-2	TRBV9	NA	CASSPPGRGTGELFF	TGTGCCAGCAGCCCCCCTGGTCGGGGCACCGGGGAGCTGTTTTTT
13	TRBJ2-1	TRBV14	NA	CASSQDTRGEQFF	TGTGCCAGCAGCCAAGATACCCGAGGTGAGCAGTTCTTC
15	TRBJ2-7	TRBV5-6	NA	CASSLGGLVAYEQYF	TGTGCCAGCAGCTTGGGGGGGCTTGTGGCCTACGAGCAGTACTTC
15	TRBJ2-2	TRBV11-3	TRBD2	CASSPSGTNTGELFF	TGTGCCAGCAGTCCAAGCGGGACGAACACCGGGGAGCTGTTTTTT
17	TRBJ1-1	TRBV7-8	NA	CASSLPLVGGVDTEAFF	TGTGCCAGCAGCTTACCCCTAGTTGGAGGGGTGGACACTGAAGCTTTCTTT
17	TRBJ2-3	TRBV4-1	NA	CASSQDHFRGGADTQYF	TGCGCCAGCAGCCAAGATCATTTTAGAGGGGGGGCAGATACGCAGTATTTT
15	TRBJ1-1	TRBV5-5	TRBD1	CASSRDGTGNTEAFF	TGTGCCAGCAGCCGGGACGGGACAGGGAACACTGAAGCTTTCTTT
14	TRBJ1-1	TRBV5-1	NA	CASSPGDGTQPAFF	TGCGCCAGCAGCCCAGGAGATGGGACACAGCCAGCTTTCTTT
12	TRBJ1-2	TRBV11-2	NA	CASSTFGTGYTF	TGTGCCAGCAGTACATTTGGTACTGGCTACACCTTC
17	TRBJ2-2	TRBV4-1	TRBD2	CASSQDRWRESTGELFF	TGCGCCAGCAGCCAAGATAGATGGCGGGAGAGCACCGGGGAGCTGTTTTTT
18	TRBJ2-3	TRBV9	TRBD1	CASSQIQVGQASTDTQYF	TGTGCCAGCAGCCAGATTCAGGTAGGACAGGCCAGCACAGATACGCAGTATTTT
12	TRBJ2-7	TRBV28	TRBD1	CATRQGRYEQYF	TGTGCCACAAGACAGGGCCGCTACGAGCAGTACTTC
15	TRBJ2-7	TRBV6-5	TRBD1	CASSYSTGGSYEQYF	TGTGCCAGCAGTTACTCGACAGGGGGATCCTACGAGCAGTACTTC